One sample yielded the 28 T cell receptor beta chains listed below, sequenced in a study of blood T cell repertoires in COVID-19. The assay was immunoSEQ multiplex PCR, and TCRdb's table has in-frame clones only and misses some. The repertoire holds 150,000 to 200,000 clones, around 73% seen once, with 15% to 20% in the top ten. The specimen was PBMCs or T cells enriched from blood (not recorded which). The receptors originated from a woman in her 50s who had recovered from COVID-19.

This clone was seen repeatedly, ten times or more. This rearrangement joins TRBV7-2 to TRBJ2-1, with D unresolved. Germline V gives CDR1 SGHTA, CDR2 FQGNSA. The germline V and J ends were trimmed by 5 bases and 4 bases, with 15 bases remaining between them. The CDR3 runs 15 residues. The CDR3 here is CASSAQAGSYNEQFF. The CDR3 nucleotides read TGTGCCAGCAGCGCCCAAGCTGGTTCTTACAATGAGCAGTTCTTC.

The chain links TRBV18 to TRBJ2-6, with D possibly matching TRBD1 (5 bases). CDR3 length: 18 residues. The V end lost 2 bases, the J end lost 0 bases, and 14 bases lay between the germline ends. Germline V gene sequence: CDR1 KGHSH, CDR2 LQKENI. The CDR3 spells CASSPRAAGPSGANVLTF. CDR3 nucleotides: TGTGCCAGCTCACCAAGGGCCGCAGGGCCCTCTGGGGCCAACGTCCTGACTTTC. Drawing the rest from reference TRBV18 and TRBJ2-6, the complete variable domain is NAGVMQNPRHLVRRRGQEARLRCSPMKGHSHVYWYRQLPEEGLKFMVYLQKENIIDESGMPKERFSAEFPKEGPSILRIQQVVRGDSAAYFCASSPRAAGPSGANVLTFGAGSRLTVL.

The J gene is TRBJ2-2, the V gene TRBV27, with TRBD2 matching 14 bases. Germline V gives CDR1 MNHEY, CDR2 SMNVEV (reference sequence). J lost 5 bases, V lost 5 bases, and 7 bases had no gene match. This CDR3 has 17 residues. The CDR3 is CASSLGTSGSLTGELFF. CDR3 nucleotide sequence: TGTGCCAGCAGTCTAGGGACTAGCGGGAGTCTAACCGGGGAGCTGTTTTTT.

The chain has TRBV3-1 (or the pseudogene TRBV3-2) and TRBJ2-1, with 11 bases fitting TRBD2. From germline, CDR1 is LGHDT and CDR2 YNNKEL (reference sequence). The ends lost 4 bases at V and 6 bases at J; junction bases unmatched: 8. The CDR3 covers 16 residues. The CDR3 region has the DNA TGTGCCAGCAGCCGCGCCGGGACTAGCGGAAGCAATGAGCAGTTCTTC. It yields the protein CASSRAGTSGSNEQFF.

The chain employs TRBV4-3 and TRBJ2-1; TRBD1 matches 10 bases. Looked up from germline, CDR1 is LGHNA and CDR2 is YSLEER. V shed 5 bases and J 9 bases; nucleotides not matched to a gene: 10. This CDR3 comprises 15 residues. CDR3 sequence (DNA): TGCGCCAGCAGCGCCAAGGGACAGGGGTGGAGTGAGCAGTTCTTC. This encodes CASSAKGQGWSEQFF.

V gene TRBV3-1 (or the pseudogene TRBV3-2) combines with J gene TRBJ2-5; a weak D match, TRBD2 (5 bases). Germline V gene lookup returns CDR1 LGHDT and CDR2 YNNKEL (reference sequence). CDR3 size: 11 residues. The ends were cut back, 8 bases at V and 5 bases at J, with 9 bases in the middle. The CDR3 region has the DNA TGTGCCAGCGCTAGCAGGGAGACCCAGTACTTC. Protein: CASASRETQYF.

The J gene is TRBJ1-6, the V gene TRBV5-1; D is possibly TRBD1 (6 bases). CDR3 length: 16 amino acids. Germline V CDR1 and CDR2: SGHRS, YFSETQ. Trimming took off 4 bases at V and 7 bases at J, with 18 bases between the two ends. Written as DNA, the CDR3 is TGCGCCAGCAGCCACGACGGATGGGGGCCGAATTCACCCCTCCACTTT. Protein sequence: CASSHDGWGPNSPLHF.

The chain links TRBV7-8 to TRBJ2-5; 8 bases fit TRBD2. J was trimmed by 2 bases and V by 5 bases; bases with no gene match: 1. The V gene's germline CDR1 is SGHVS and CDR2 FQNEAQ. The CDR3 runs 13 residues. CDR3 protein: CASSRGGQETQYF. For the CDR3, the DNA is TGTGCCAGCAGCCGCGGGGGGCAAGAGACCCAGTACTTC.

J is TRBJ1-6 and V is TRBV13; no clear D gene. CDR3 length: 17 amino acids. The germline V gene encodes CDR1 PRHDT and CDR2 FYEKMQ (reference sequence). Trimming took 1 base from V and 13 from J, leaving 23 bases between them. For the CDR3, the DNA is TGTGCCAGCAGCTTAGTGGGCGGCGACGGAGGTCGAGTGCCCCTCCACTTT. This encodes CASSLVGGDGGRVPLHF. The variable domain in full, completed from reference TRBV13 and TRBJ1-6, reads AAGVIQSPRHLIKEKRETATLKCYPIPRHDTVYWYQQGPGQDPQFLISFYEKMQSDKGSIPDRFSAQQFSDYHSELNMSSLELGDSALYFCASSLVGGDGGRVPLHFGNGTRLTVT.

V is TRBV20-1 and J is TRBJ2-5, with D possibly TRBD2 on 6 matching bases. The CDR3 is made up of 13 amino acids. The ends were cut back, 3 bases at V and 5 bases at J, with 13 bases in the middle. Germline V gene sequence: CDR1 DFQATT, CDR2 SNEGSKA (reference sequence). CDR3 nucleotide sequence: TGCAGTGCTAGTGGTGGAGGGGAGGAGACCCAGTACTTC. This gives the protein CSASGGGEETQYF.

V usage is TRBV28 and J usage is TRBJ2-7, with D tentatively TRBD2 (5 bases). The CDR3 is 12 residues long. CDR1 and CDR2 (germline): MDHEN, SYDVKM. The V gene lost 9 bases and the J gene lost 5 bases, with 14 bases spanning the gap. In nucleotides, the CDR3 is TGTGCCAGTCTCCGGGGTCGGGACGAGCAGTACTTC. Protein: CASLRGRDEQYF.

The J gene is TRBJ1-2, the V gene TRBV28; the D gene is possibly TRBD1 (5 bases). Trimming removed 4 bases from V and 6 bases from J, with 9 bases in between. The CDR3 covers 12 residues. CDR1 and CDR2 (germline): MDHEN, SYDVKM. The CDR3 loop reads CASSSPGHGYTF. The CDR3, as DNA: TGTGCCAGCAGTTCCCCAGGGCATGGCTACACCTTC.

The chain joins TRBV10-3 to TRBJ2-2, with D perhaps TRBD2 (5 bases). Germline V CDR1 and CDR2: ENHRY, SYGVKD. Trimming removed 4 bases from V and 6 bases from J, with 12 bases in between. CDR3 length equals 14 residues. The CDR3, as DNA: TGTGCCATCAGTGTCAATCTAGCTCCCGGGGAGCTGTTTTTT. Protein: CAISVNLAPGELFF.

V and J are TRBV9 and TRBJ1-5, with 8 bases identical to TRBD1. Trimming at V came to 7 bases and at J to 3 bases, leaving 3 bases not matched to a gene. This CDR3 is built from 13 residues. The germline V gene encodes CDR1 SGDLS and CDR2 YYNGEE. The CDR3 loop reads CASGDRNNQPQHF. The CDR3, as DNA: TGTGCCAGCGGGGACAGGAACAATCAGCCCCAGCATTTT.

The rearrangement uses TRBV12-3 or TRBV12-4 and TRBJ1-5, with 7 bases lining up with TRBD1. This CDR3 has 13 residues. The J segment lost 5 bases and the V segment lost 8 bases, leaving 6 bases of the junction unmatched. In DNA, the CDR3 is TGTGCCAGCCAGAAAGACAGGGATCAGCCCCAGCATTTT. This codes for CASQKDRDQPQHF.

This clone was detected a few times. The gene calls are TRBV28 and TRBJ1-2; D is uncertain. The V gene lost 5 bases and the J gene lost 5 bases, with 12 bases spanning the gap. The CDR3 is 13 amino acids. CDR1 and CDR2 (germline): MDHEN, SYDVKM. The CDR3 DNA reads TGTGCCAGCAGTGGGTCCCCAGGATATGGCTACACCTTC. Its translation: CASSGSPGYGYTF.

This clone was detected a few times. Written as DNA, the CDR3 is TGTGCCAGCAGCTTGAGGGGGACAGGTACGAATGAGCAGTTCTTC. It yields the protein CASSLRGTGTNEQFF. This chain links TRBV11-3 with TRBJ2-1; TRBD1 agrees at 8 bases. CDR3 length: 15 residues. The germline CDR1 and CDR2 sequences are SGHNT and YENEEA. J lost 7 bases, V lost 3 bases, and 8 bases had no gene match.

V and J are TRBV6-5 and TRBJ1-4; D might be TRBD1 (5 bases). The germline V gene has CDR1 MNHEY and CDR2 SVGAGI. The CDR3 sequence is 15 residues long. V was clipped by 0 bases and J by 6 bases, with 11 bases between them. The CDR3 sequence: CASSYSGPRHEKLFF. The CDR3 DNA follows: TGTGCCAGCAGTTACTCGGGGCCCCGACATGAAAAACTGTTTTTT.

This clone was observed a handful of times. The rearrangement joins TRBV7-2 to TRBJ2-1; 11 nucleotides match TRBD2. Per germline, CDR1 SGHTA and CDR2 FQGNSA. The CDR3 consists of 17 residues. J gave up 4 bases and V 3 bases, and 8 bases lay outside the gene matches. The CDR3 bases are TGTGCCAGCAGCTTGCTTGGGACTAGCGGAAATTACAATGAGCAGTTCTTC. Translation: CASSLLGTSGNYNEQFF.

V and J are TRBV6-2 or TRBV6-3 and TRBJ2-2, with 13 bases matching TRBD2. Germline V gene sequence: CDR1 MNHEY, CDR2 SVGEGT. With 5 bases clipped from V and 3 bases from J, the junction kept 6 bases outside the gene matches. The CDR3 is 17 amino acids. The CDR3 nucleotides are TGTGCCAGCAGTCAACTAGCGGGAGGGCTTCACACCGGGGAGCTGTTTTTT. Its translation is CASSQLAGGLHTGELFF.

The chain carries TRBV7-2 and TRBJ1-5; D is possibly TRBD1 (6 bases). This CDR3 has 13 residues. The V gene's germline CDR1 is SGHTA and CDR2 FQGNSA. The V and J ends lost 1 base and 7 bases respectively, with 8 bases between them. The CDR3 sequence: CASSLGDIQPQHF. The CDR3 bases are TGTGCCAGCAGCTTAGGGGACATCCAGCCCCAGCATTTT.

The J gene is TRBJ2-3, the V gene TRBV6-2 or TRBV6-3, with 7 nucleotides matching TRBD2. The CDR3 totals 17 residues. The germline CDR1 and CDR2 sequences are MNHEY and SVGEGT. V shed 0 bases and J 0 bases; nucleotides not matched to a gene: 6. The CDR3 region has the DNA TGTGCCAGCAGTTACTCGCCGACTAGCCCAAGCACAGATACGCAGTATTTT. It codes for CASSYSPTSPSTDTQYF.

The V call is TRBV14, the J call TRBJ1-2, with 11 nucleotides matching TRBD1. Germline loops: CDR1 SGHDN, CDR2 FVKESK. J lost 6 bases, V lost 5 bases, and 11 bases had no gene match. The CDR3 consists of 16 residues. The chain's CDR3 is CASSSTHRDRGNGYTF. CDR3 in DNA: TGTGCCAGCAGCTCCACCCACCGGGACAGGGGGAATGGCTACACCTTC.

The chain is built from TRBV4-3 and TRBJ2-6; D unclear. CDR3 length: 15 amino acids. The germline V and J ends were trimmed by 0 bases and 1 base, with 4 bases remaining between them. Germline CDR1 reads LGHNA; CDR2 reads YSLEER. CDR3 protein: CASSQETSGANVLTF. The CDR3 nucleotides read TGCGCCAGCAGCCAAGAGACATCTGGGGCCAACGTCCTGACTTTC.

The CDR3 DNA reads TGTGCCAGCAGCCAACAGGGATCGACTGAAGCTTTCTTT. Translated: CASSQQGSTEAFF. The gene calls are TRBV3-1 (or the pseudogene TRBV3-2) and TRBJ1-1; D possibly corresponds to TRBD1 (5 bases). The CDR3 is made up of 13 amino acids. CDR1 LGHDT and CDR2 YNNKEL come from the germline V gene (reference sequence). The ends were cut back, 2 bases at V and 5 bases at J, with 9 bases in the middle.

This CDR3 reads CASSQDVAEYYGYTF. CDR3 sequence (DNA): TGTGCCAGCAGCCAAGATGTAGCAGAATACTATGGCTACACCTTC. The J gene is TRBJ1-2, the V gene TRBV4-2; D unresolved. The CDR3 is 15 amino acids. V was cut by 0 bases and J by 3 bases, with 11 bases left in between. Germline V gene lookup returns CDR1 LGHNA and CDR2 YNFKEQ.

The chain recombines TRBV4-3 with TRBJ2-1; a weak D match, TRBD2 (6 bases). V shed 0 bases and J shed 5 bases, with 8 bases lying between them. Germline V gene lookup returns CDR1 LGHNA and CDR2 YSLEER. The CDR3 spans 14 residues. The CDR3 region is CASSQESGHNEQFF. Written as DNA, the CDR3 is TGCGCCAGCAGCCAAGAAAGCGGGCACAATGAGCAGTTCTTC.

The genes are TRBV27 and TRBJ1-2, with D perhaps TRBD1 (5 bases). CDR1 and CDR2 (germline): MNHEY, SMNVEV (reference sequence). V was pared by 10 bases and J by 5 bases, with 17 bases between. The CDR3 is made up of 13 amino acids. CDR3 region: CATKQGRDYGYTF. CDR3 DNA sequence: TGTGCCACCAAGCAGGGAAGGGATTATGGCTACACCTTC.